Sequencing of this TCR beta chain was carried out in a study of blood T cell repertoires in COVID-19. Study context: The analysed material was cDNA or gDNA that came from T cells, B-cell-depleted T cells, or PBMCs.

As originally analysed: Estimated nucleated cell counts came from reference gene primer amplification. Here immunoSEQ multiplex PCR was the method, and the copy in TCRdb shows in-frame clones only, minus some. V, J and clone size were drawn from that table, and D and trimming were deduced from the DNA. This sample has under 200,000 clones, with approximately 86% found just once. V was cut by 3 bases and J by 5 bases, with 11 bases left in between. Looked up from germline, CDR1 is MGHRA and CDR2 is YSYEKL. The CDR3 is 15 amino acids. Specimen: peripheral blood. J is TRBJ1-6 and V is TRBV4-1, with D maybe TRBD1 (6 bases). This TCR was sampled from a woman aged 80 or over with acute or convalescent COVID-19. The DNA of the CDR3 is TGCGCCAGCAGCCAGTCACAGGGAAATAATTCACCCCTCCACTTT. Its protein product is CASSQSQGNNSPLHF.